This T cell receptor (beta chain) is drawn from a study of spatial heterogeneity in lung cancer. At the level of the study: Among detected sequences, beta-chain ones consistently exceeded alpha-chain ones in number.

This clonotype occurred many times. Its target is not known. TCR cDNA molecules each had a unique molecular identifier. MiXCR was run by TCRdb on the 5' RACE reads, yielding one entry per CDR3 protein. The repertoire holds about 48,000 distinct CDR3 sequences, with about 5.8% as singletons. Findings and caveats of the study: Compared with follow-up, resection was when ubiquitous expanded tumor TCRs appeared in blood more.

CDR3 length: 14 amino acids. Germline CDR1 is MNHEY and CDR2 is SMNVEV (reference sequence). Trimming stripped 4 bases from V and 2 bases from J, with 12 bases between. The time point: sample taken at primary tumor resection. Untreated early-stage non-small cell lung cancer patients, 65 to 90 in total, were the donors. The rearrangement links TRBV27 to TRBJ2-7; D possibly uses TRBD1 or TRBD2 (5 bases each). This clonotype originated in a male donor with early-stage non-small cell lung cancer. The sample was PBMCs, taken at surgery. CDR3 DNA: TGTGCCAGCAGTTCCTGGGACGGTGCCTACGAGCAGTACTTC. Encoded protein: CASSSWDGAYEQYF.